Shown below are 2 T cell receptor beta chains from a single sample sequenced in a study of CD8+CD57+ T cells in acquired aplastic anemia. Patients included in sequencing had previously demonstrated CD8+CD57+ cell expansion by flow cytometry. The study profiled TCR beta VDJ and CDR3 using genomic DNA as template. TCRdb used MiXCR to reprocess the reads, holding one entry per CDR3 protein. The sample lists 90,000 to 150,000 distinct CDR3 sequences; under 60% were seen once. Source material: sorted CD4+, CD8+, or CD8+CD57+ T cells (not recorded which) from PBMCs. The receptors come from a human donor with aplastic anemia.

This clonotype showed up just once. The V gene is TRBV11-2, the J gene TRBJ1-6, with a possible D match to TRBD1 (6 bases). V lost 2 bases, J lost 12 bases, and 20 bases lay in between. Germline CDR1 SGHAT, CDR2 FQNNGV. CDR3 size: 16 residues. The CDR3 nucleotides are TGTGCCAGCAGCTTATTACCCGACAGGAACGCGAAACCCCTCCACTTT. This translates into CASSLLPDRNAKPLHF.

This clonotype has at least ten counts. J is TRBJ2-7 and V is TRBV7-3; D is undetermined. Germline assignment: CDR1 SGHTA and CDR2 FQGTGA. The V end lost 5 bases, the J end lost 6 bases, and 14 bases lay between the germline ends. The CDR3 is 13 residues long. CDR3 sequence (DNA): TGTGCCAGCAGCCGCACCCCAAATCGCGAGCAGTACTTC. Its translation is CASSRTPNREQYF.